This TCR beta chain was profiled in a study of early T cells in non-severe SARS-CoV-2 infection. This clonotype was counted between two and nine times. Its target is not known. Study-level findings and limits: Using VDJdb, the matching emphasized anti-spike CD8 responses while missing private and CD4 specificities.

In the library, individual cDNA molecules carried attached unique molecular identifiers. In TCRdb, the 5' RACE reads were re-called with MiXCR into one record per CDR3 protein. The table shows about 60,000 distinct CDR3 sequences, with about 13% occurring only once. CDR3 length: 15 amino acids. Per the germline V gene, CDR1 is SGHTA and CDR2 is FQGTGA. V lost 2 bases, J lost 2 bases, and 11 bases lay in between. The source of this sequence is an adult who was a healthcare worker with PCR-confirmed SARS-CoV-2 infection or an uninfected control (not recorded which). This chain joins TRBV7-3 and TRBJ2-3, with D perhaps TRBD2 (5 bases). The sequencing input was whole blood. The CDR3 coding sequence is TGTGCCAGCAGCTTAGACCGGGGAGACACAGATACGCAGTATTTT. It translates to CASSLDRGDTDTQYF.